This TCR beta chain derives from a study of blood T cell repertoires in COVID-19. In the study overall: Samples representing acute and convalescent COVID-19 were sourced from the United States, Italy and Spain.

Per the study methods: Nucleated cell counts were estimated from reference gene primer amplification. Sequencing was performed with immunoSEQ multiplex PCR; in TCRdb, only in-frame clones are kept and a portion is missing. From that table come the V and J calls and clone size; the DNA was used to work out D and trimming. The sample lists 250,000 to 350,000 clones, around nine tenths occurring once. The CDR3 totals 15 residues. V dropped 5 bases and J dropped 0; count of bases not matched to a gene: 6. CDR1 is SGHVS and CDR2 is FNYEAQ in the germline V gene. Sequencing used peripheral blood. The clonotype was recovered from a woman aged 60-75 years with acute or convalescent COVID-19. The rearrangement uses TRBV7-6 and TRBJ1-1; the match to TRBD1 covers 7 bases. The CDR3 nucleotides read TGTGCCAGCAGCCCAGACAGGGCCCTGAACACTGAAGCTTTCTTT. Protein: CASSPDRALNTEAFF. The entire variable domain, with the rest obtained from reference TRBV7-6 and TRBJ1-1, is as follows: GAGVSQSPRYKVTKRGQDVALRCDPISGHVSLYWYRQALGQGPEFLTYFNYEAQQDKSGLPNDRFSAERPEGSISTLTIQRTEQRDSAMYRCASSPDRALNTEAFFGQGTRLTVV.